This T cell receptor (beta chain) was profiled in a study of lymphopenia after photon versus proton radiotherapy. Findings and limits, study-wide: Only patients who died were analyzed for survival; proton advantage is unproven.

Comment on this clone: What it recognizes is unknown.

The CDR3 contains 13 residues. Germline-derived CDR1 and CDR2 are WSHSY and SAAADI. Trimming at V came to 7 bases and at J to 16 bases, leaving 9 bases not matched to a gene. Here immunoSEQ multiplex PCR was the method, and the copy in TCRdb shows in-frame clones only, minus some. Of 37,000 or so clones listed, about 82% are singletons. The chain has TRBV10-2 and TRBJ2-1; 14 bases map to TRBD2. The source of this sequence is a woman between 65 and 79 years old with pancreatic cancer. Some clones in this sample may be carry-over from other donors' samples. Sequencing used peripheral blood, obtained from a patient treated with proton-based radiotherapy. CDR3 sequence: CASTPGLAGVTFF. The CDR3 DNA reads as TGCGCCAGCACCCCGGGACTAGCGGGAGTTACATTCTTC.